This T cell receptor beta chain was captured in a study of vaccination effects on CD4 cells after COVID-19. Study in general: Wells each received two million PBMC, cultured with about 10 IU/ml IL-2 and 10 ug/ml peptides.

Produced via immunoSEQ multiplex PCR; TCRdb's table is partial and in-frame only. The sample holds tens of thousands of clones, approximately 73% seen once. The CDR3 is 14 residues long. V gave up 4 bases and J gave up 1 base, with 11 bases separating them. The germline CDR1 and CDR2 sequences are SGHRS and YFSETQ. General study findings and limits: In healthy vaccinees, only 1 of 255 vaccine-induced clones cross-reacted with common cold coronaviruses.

For this clone: Its antigen remains unknown.

Cells that had been cultured for 10 days were the source of isolated CD4+ T cells. The participants, recipients of two vaccine doses, got either BNT162b2 or mRNA-1273. The sequence derives from a human donor who received a COVID-19 vaccine. The chain links TRBV5-1 to TRBJ2-5; possibly TRBD1 for D (6 bases). Sequenced material: CD4+ T cells from PBMCs cultured without peptide, taken after COVID-19 vaccination. The DNA for the CDR3 is TGCGCCAGCAGCAGGGACACTACCCAAGAGACCCAGTACTTC. It yields the protein CASSRDTTQETQYF.